This is a list of T cell receptor beta chains from one sample in a study of T cell repertoires in cytomegalovirus infection. Via MiXCR, TCRdb re-called the reads, giving one row per CDR3 protein. The data hold fewer than 850,000 distinct CDR3 sequences, with around 29% observed a single time. Their antigen targets remain unknown. The sequencing used cultured CD8+ T cells from PBMCs, collected from culture after CMV antigen stimulation. These receptor sequences come from a human donor in good health (CMV status not recorded). Some clones in this sample may be carry-over from other donors' samples. Both conserved end residues are part of each CDR3. The D gene is left open where the match is weak. Clone size is stated in some rows and not others, as once, few, many or a class when expanded.

v_call,j_call,clone_size,d_call,cdr3_nt,cdr3_aa
TRBV7-9,TRBJ1-6,NA,NA,TGTGCCAGCAGAGACGGGACCGAGAGCTCCTATAATTCACCCCTCCACTTT,CASRDGTESSYNSPLHF
TRBV27,TRBJ2-1,NA,TRBD1,TGTGCCAGCTCCTGGGACAGGGGGCCCTACAATGAGCAGTTCTTC,CASSWDRGPYNEQFF
TRBV4-1,TRBJ1-2,NA,NA,TGCGCCAGCAGCCAAGGCATCGGGACGGGCTATGGCTACACCTTC,CASSQGIGTGYGYTF
TRBV12-5,TRBJ1-2,NA,NA,TGTGCTAGTGGTTTGCCCCCGGGCCAGGGCTATGGCTACACCTTC,CASGLPPGQGYGYTF
TRBV5-4,TRBJ2-7,NA,NA,TGTGCCAGCAGCCACGGGACGGACCCCTACGAGCAGTACTTC,CASSHGTDPYEQYF
TRBV10-1,TRBJ2-2,NA,NA,TGCGCCGTGGGGGCCGACACCGGGGAGCTGTTTTTT,CAVGADTGELFF
TRBV6-6,TRBJ1-2,many,NA,TGTGCCAGCAGGCCAGGTGCCAGCCATCAGTCTAACTATGGCTACACCTTC,CASRPGASHQSNYGYTF
TRBV7-9,TRBJ2-1,few,NA,TGTGCCAGCAGCAGACCAGGGGCTGAGCAGTTCTTC,CASSRPGAEQFF
TRBV7-6,TRBJ2-1,NA,NA,TGTGCCAGGAGCGTTAGCCGCGGGAATGAGCAGTTCTTC,CARSVSRGNEQFF
TRBV6-5,TRBJ2-7,few,TRBD1,TGTGCCAGCAGTTACCCGGGACAGGGGTCCTACGAGCAGTACTTC,CASSYPGQGSYEQYF
TRBV7-2,TRBJ2-1,NA,TRBD2,TGTGCCAGCAGCTTAGGTCGCGGGGGGGCCTACAATGAGCAGTTCTTC,CASSLGRGGAYNEQFF
TRBV6-2/TRBV6-3,TRBJ1-2,NA,TRBD1,TGTGCCAGCAGTCACATCCTTAGAACAGGACAGGATGGCTACACCTTC,CASSHILRTGQDGYTF
TRBV6-1,TRBJ2-5,few,NA,TGTGCCAGCAGTGAAGGCAGGTACCAAGAGACCCAGTACTTC,CASSEGRYQETQYF
TRBV5-6,TRBJ2-3,NA,NA,TGTGCCAGCAGCTTGATCTATGGGGACGGCACAGATACGCAGTATTTT,CASSLIYGDGTDTQYF
TRBV12-5,TRBJ2-2,NA,TRBD1,TGTACTAGTGACGGGACAGGGAAGTTCACCGGGGAGCTGTTTTTT,CTSDGTGKFTGELFF
TRBV4-1,TRBJ1-1,NA,NA,TGTGCCAGTAAGCTGAACACTGAAGCTTTCTTT,CASKLNTEAFF